Listed below are T cell receptor beta chains from one sample, sequenced in a study of beta chain features in type 1 diabetes. Assay used: immunoSEQ multiplex PCR; TCRdb lists only in-frame clones, some missing. The data show about 360,000 clones, roughly an eighth seen once. Sequenced: naive CD4+ T cells from blood. The receptor source for this set is a man younger than 35 in good health. CDR3s include the opening cysteine and the closing phenylalanine or tryptophan. Fields, in order: V gene, J gene, CDR3 protein.

>TRBV6-4|TRBJ2-3
CASSDFGGRTDTQYF
>TRBV7-9|TRBJ1-2
CASSLGQGGYTF
>TRBV10-3|TRBJ1-2
CAIRAGMRNYGYTF
>TRBV6-5|TRBJ1-2
CASSTGLLGYTF
>TRBV10-3|TRBJ1-5
CAISESGGFRQPQHF
>TRBV7-2|TRBJ2-1
CASSLASYNEQFF
>TRBV25-1|TRBJ1-1
CASSESGGYTEAFF
>TRBV9|TRBJ1-6
CASSPRTGYSSPLHF
>TRBV5-5|TRBJ2-3
CASSLGAGLVLTDTQYF
>TRBV9|TRBJ2-1
CASSVGLAGAYNEQFF
>TRBV7-9|TRBJ2-5
CASSAPGQRETQYF
>TRBV6-5|TRBJ1-1
CASRRQGEAFF
>TRBV9|TRBJ1-4
CASSADPGGAFEKLFF
>TRBV19|TRBJ2-5
CASTRDSQETQYF
>TRBV30|TRBJ1-6
CAWRDRYNSPLHF
>TRBV29-1|TRBJ1-4
CSCSGGADEKLFF
>TRBV27|TRBJ1-5
CASSRTGPQPQHF
>TRBV28|TRBJ2-6
CASRAGGSGANVLTF
>TRBV30|TRBJ1-1
CAWSEGARTEAFF
>TRBV18|TRBJ2-1
CATAGLAGYNEQFF
>TRBV2|TRBJ1-5
CASTDRGSNQPQHF
>TRBV4-3|TRBJ1-2
CASSQESDRNYGYTF
>TRBV14|TRBJ1-4
CASSRGTNEKLFF